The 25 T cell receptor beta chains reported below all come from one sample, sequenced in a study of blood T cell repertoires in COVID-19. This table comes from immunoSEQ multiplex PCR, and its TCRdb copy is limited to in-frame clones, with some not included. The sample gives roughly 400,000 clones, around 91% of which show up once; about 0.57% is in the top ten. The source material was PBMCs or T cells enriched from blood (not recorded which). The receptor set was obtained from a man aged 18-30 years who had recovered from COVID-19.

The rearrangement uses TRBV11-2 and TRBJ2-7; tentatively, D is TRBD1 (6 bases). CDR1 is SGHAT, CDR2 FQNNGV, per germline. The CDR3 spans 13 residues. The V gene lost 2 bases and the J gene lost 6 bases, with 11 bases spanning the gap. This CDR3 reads CASSLSGAGEQYF. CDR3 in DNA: TGTGCCAGCAGCTTATCAGGGGCCGGCGAGCAGTACTTC. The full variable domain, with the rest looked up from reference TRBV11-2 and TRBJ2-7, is EAGVAQSPRYKIIEKRQSVAFWCNPISGHATLYWYQQILGQGPKLLIQFQNNGVVDDSQLPKDRFSAERLKGVDSTLKIQPAKLEDSAVYLCASSLSGAGEQYFGPGTRLTVT.

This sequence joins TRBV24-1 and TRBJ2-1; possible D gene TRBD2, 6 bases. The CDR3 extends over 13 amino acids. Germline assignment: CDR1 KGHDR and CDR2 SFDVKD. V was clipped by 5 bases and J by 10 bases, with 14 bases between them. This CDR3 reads CATSGWEAQEQFF. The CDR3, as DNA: TGTGCCACCAGTGGGTGGGAGGCCCAAGAGCAGTTCTTC.

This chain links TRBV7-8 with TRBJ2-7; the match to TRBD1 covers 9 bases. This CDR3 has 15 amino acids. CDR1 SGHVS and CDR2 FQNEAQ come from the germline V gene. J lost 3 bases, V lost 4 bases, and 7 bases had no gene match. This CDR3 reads CASSSGQGPHYEQYF. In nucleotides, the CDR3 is TGTGCCAGCAGCTCGGGACAGGGCCCTCACTACGAGCAGTACTTC. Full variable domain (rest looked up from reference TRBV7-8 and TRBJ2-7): GAGVSQSPRYKVAKRGQDVALRCDPISGHVSLFWYQQALGQGPEFLTYFQNEAQLDKSGLPSDRFFAERPEGSVSTLKIQRTQQEDSAVYLCASSSGQGPHYEQYFGPGTRLTVT.

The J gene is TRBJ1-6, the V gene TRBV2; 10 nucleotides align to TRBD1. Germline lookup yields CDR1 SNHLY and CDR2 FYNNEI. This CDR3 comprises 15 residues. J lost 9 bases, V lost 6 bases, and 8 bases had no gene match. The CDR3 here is CASSLGGTGASPLHF. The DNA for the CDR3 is TGTGCCAGCAGCCTCGGGGGGACAGGGGCTTCACCCCTCCACTTT. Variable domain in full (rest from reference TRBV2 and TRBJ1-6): EPEVTQTPSHQVTQMGQEVILRCVPISNHLYFYWYRQILGQKVEFLVSFYNNEISEKSEIFDDQFSVERPDGSNFTLKIRSTKLEDSAMYFCASSLGGTGASPLHFGNGTRLTVT.

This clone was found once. The CDR3 reads CASSSSQGQPQHF. In DNA form, the CDR3 reads TGCGCCAGCAGCTCCAGTCAGGGCCAGCCCCAGCATTTT. The chain uses TRBV5-1 and TRBJ1-5; D possibly corresponds to TRBD1 (5 bases). V was shortened by 3 bases and J by 7 bases, with 11 bases between the two germline ends. Germline CDR1 SGHRS, CDR2 YFSETQ. The length of the CDR3 is 13 residues.

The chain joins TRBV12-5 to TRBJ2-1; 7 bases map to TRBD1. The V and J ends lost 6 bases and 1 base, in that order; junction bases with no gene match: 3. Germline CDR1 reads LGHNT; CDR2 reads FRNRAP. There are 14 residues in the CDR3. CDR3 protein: CASGPGQSYNEQFF. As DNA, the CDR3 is TGTGCTAGTGGCCCGGGACAGTCCTACAATGAGCAGTTCTTC.

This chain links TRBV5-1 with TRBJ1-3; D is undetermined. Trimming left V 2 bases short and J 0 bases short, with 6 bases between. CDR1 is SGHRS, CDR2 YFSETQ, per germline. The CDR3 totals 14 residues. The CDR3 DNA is TGCGCCAGCAGCTTTGGGCCCTCTGGAAACACCATATATTTT. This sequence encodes CASSFGPSGNTIYF. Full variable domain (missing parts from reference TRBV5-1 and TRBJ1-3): KAGVTQTPRYLIKTRGQQVTLSCSPISGHRSVSWYQQTPGQGLQFLFEYFSETQRNKGNFPGRFSGRQFSNSRSEMNVSTLELGDSALYLCASSFGPSGNTIYFGEGSWLTVV.

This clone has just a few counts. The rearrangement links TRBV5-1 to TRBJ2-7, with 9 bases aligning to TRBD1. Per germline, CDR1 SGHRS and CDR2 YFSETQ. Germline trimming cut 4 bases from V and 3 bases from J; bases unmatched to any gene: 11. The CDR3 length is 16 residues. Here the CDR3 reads CASSRGQGLAYYEQYF. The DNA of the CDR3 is TGCGCCAGCAGCCGGGGACAGGGACTGGCCTACTACGAGCAGTACTTC.

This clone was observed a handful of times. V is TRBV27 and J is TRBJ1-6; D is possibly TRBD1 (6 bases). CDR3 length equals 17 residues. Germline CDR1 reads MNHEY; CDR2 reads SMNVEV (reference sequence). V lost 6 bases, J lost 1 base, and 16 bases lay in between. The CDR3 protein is CASRATNRESYNSPLHF. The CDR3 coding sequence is TGTGCCAGCAGGGCCACAAACAGGGAATCCTATAATTCACCCCTCCACTTT.

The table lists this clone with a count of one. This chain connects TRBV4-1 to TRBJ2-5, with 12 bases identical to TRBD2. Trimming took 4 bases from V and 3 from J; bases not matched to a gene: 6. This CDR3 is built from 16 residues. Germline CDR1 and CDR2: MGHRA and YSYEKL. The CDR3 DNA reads TGCGCCAGCAGCCGACTAGCGGGAGTGGTGGAAGAGACCCAGTACTTC. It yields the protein CASSRLAGVVEETQYF.

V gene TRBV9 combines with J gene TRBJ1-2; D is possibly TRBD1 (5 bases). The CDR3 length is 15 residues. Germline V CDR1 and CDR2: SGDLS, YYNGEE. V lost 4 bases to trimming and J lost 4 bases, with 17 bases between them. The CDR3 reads CASSPQTVWSYGYTF. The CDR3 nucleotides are TGTGCCAGCAGCCCCCAGACAGTCTGGAGCTATGGCTACACCTTC.

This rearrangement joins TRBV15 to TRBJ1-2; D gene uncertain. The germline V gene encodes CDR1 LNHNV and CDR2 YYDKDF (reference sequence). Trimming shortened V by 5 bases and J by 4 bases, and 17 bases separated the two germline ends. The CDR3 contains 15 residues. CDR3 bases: TGTGCCACCAGCCCCGACTTCCACCCCAGCTATGGCTACACCTTC. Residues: CATSPDFHPSYGYTF.

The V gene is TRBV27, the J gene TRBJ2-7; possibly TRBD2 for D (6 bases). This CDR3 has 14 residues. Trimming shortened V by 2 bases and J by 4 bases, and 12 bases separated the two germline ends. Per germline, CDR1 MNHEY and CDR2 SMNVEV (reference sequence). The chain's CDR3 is CASSLTGDWYEQYF. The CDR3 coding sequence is TGTGCCAGCAGTTTAACGGGGGATTGGTACGAGCAGTACTTC.

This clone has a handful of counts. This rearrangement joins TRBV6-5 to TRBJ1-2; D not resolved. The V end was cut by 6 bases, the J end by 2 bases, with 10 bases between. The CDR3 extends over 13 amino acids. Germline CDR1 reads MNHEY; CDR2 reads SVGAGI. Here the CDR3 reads CASSARRNYGYTF. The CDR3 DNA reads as TGTGCCAGCAGCGCCCGGAGGAACTATGGCTACACCTTC.

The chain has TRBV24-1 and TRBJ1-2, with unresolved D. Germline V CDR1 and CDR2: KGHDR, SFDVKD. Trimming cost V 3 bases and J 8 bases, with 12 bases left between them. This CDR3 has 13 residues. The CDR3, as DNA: TGTGCCACCAGTGATCTAGACCGGAGAGGCTACACCTTC. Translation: CATSDLDRRGYTF.

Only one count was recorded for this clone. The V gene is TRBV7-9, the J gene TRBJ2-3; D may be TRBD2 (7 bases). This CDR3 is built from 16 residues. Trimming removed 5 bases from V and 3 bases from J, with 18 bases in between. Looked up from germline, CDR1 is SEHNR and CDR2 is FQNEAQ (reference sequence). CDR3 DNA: TGTGCCAGCAGCACCGGAGGGGGGGTAATGACAGATACGCAGTATTTT. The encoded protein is CASSTGGGVMTDTQYF.

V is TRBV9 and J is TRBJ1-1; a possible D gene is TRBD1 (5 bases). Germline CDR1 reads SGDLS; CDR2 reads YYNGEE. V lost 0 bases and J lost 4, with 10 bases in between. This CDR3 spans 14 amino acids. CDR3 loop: CASSVARGGTEAFF. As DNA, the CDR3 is TGTGCCAGCAGCGTAGCGAGGGGAGGCACTGAAGCTTTCTTT.

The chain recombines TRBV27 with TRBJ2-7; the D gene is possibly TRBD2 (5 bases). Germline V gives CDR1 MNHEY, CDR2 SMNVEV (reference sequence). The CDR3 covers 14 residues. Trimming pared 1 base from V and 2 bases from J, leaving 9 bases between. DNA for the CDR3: TGTGCCAGCAGTTTATATTCCGGGGCCTACGAGCAGTACTTC. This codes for CASSLYSGAYEQYF.

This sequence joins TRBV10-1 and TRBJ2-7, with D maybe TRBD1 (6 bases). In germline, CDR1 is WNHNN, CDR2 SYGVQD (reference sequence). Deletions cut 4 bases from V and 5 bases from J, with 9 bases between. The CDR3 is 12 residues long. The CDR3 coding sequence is TGCGCCAGCAGTGCCAGGGGTCACGAGCAGTACTTC. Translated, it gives CASSARGHEQYF.

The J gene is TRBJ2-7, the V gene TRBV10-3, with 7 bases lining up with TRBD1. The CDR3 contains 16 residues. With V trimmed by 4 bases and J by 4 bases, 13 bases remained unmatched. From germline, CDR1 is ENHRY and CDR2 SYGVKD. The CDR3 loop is CAISVSRDSPSYEQYF. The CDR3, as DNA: TGTGCCATCAGTGTTTCCCGGGACAGCCCATCGTACGAGCAGTACTTC.

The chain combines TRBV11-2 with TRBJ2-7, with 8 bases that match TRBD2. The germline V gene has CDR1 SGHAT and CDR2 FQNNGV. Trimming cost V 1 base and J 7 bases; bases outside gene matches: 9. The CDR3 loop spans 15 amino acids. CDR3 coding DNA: TGTGCCAGCAGCTTAGTCTTAGCGGGGAGTAGGGAGCAGTACTTC. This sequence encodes CASSLVLAGSREQYF.

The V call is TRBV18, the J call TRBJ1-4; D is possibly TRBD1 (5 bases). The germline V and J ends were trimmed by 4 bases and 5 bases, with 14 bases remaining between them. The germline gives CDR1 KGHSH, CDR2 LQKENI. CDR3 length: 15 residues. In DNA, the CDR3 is TGTGCCAGCTCACAAGCGGGGCCCCCGAATGAAAAACTGTTTTTT. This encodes CASSQAGPPNEKLFF.

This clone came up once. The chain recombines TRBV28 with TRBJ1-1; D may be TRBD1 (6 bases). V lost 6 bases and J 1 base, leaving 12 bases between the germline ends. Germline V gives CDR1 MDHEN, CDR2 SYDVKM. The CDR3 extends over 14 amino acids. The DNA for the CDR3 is TGTGCCAGCAGAGCGGGACACCCGAACACTGAAGCTTTCTTT. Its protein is CASRAGHPNTEAFF.

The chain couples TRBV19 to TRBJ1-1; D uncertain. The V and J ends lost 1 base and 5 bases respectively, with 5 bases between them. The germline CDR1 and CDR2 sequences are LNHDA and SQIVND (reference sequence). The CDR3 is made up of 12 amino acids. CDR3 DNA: TGTGCCAGTAGTATAGGGCAAACTGAAGCTTTCTTT. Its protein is CASSIGQTEAFF.

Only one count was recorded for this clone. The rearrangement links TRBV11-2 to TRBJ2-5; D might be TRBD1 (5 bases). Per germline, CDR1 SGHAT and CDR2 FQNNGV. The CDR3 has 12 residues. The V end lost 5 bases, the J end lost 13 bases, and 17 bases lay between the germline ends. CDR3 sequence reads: CASSTNRQRRYF. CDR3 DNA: TGTGCCAGCAGCACAAACCGACAGCGCCGGTACTTC. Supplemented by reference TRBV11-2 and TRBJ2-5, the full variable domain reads EAGVAQSPRYKIIEKRQSVAFWCNPISGHATLYWYQQILGQGPKLLIQFQNNGVVDDSQLPKDRFSAERLKGVDSTLKIQPAKLEDSAVYLCASSTNRQRRYFGPGTRLLVL.